This T cell receptor (beta chain) was observed in a study of PD-L1 blockade in urothelial cancer. V lost 0 bases to trimming and J lost 3 bases, with 5 bases between them. Germline V gives CDR1 GTSNPN, CDR2 SVGIG (reference sequence). CDR3 length equals 12 residues. Time point specified: peripheral blood 6 weeks after treatment start. The data were produced by immunoSEQ multiplex PCR, yet TCRdb's version contains in-frame clones alone and is incomplete. Of tens of thousands of clones listed, around 88% are singletons. The starting material was PBMCs, obtained around atezolizumab (anti-PD-L1) treatment. The receptor comes from a man aged 55 to 69 with urothelial cancer. The chain recombines TRBV30 with TRBJ2-5; tentative D call: TRBD2 (5 bases). The CDR3 is CAWSVSEETQYF. CDR3 sequence (DNA): TGTGCCTGGAGTGTTAGCGAAGAGACCCAGTACTTC.